Below are 28 T cell receptor beta chains sequenced from a single sample in a study of blood T cell repertoires in COVID-19. The method was immunoSEQ multiplex PCR; TCRdb's version includes in-frame clones alone and lacks a portion of them. The sample includes fewer than 250,000 clones, over 75% of them seen just once. Specimen: peripheral blood. Every receptor here comes from a woman between 45 and 65 years old with acute or convalescent COVID-19.

The rearrangement uses TRBV7-6 and TRBJ1-1; tentatively, D is TRBD1 (5 bases). Germline V lookup: CDR1 SGHVS, CDR2 FNYEAQ. CDR3 length: 13 residues. The V and J ends lost 3 bases and 1 base respectively, with 6 bases between them. The DNA of the CDR3 is TGTGCCAGCAGCTTCGGGGGGAACACTGAAGCTTTCTTT. As protein: CASSFGGNTEAFF.

The chain has TRBV15 and TRBJ1-2; TRBD1 might be the D (6 bases). CDR1 is LNHNV, CDR2 YYDKDF, per germline (reference sequence). The CDR3 runs to 15 residues. The V gene lost 5 bases and the J gene lost 8 bases, with 21 bases spanning the gap. In DNA, the CDR3 is TGTGCCACCAGCTACTTACTGGGGGGGCAGTGGGGCTACACCTTC. As protein: CATSYLLGGQWGYTF. Full variable domain (outside the CDR3, taken from reference TRBV15 and TRBJ1-2): DAMVIQNPRYQVTQFGKPVTLSCSQTLNHNVMYWYQQKSSQAPKLLFHYYDKDFNNEADTPDNFQSRRPNTSFCFLDIRSPGLGDTAMYLCATSYLLGGQWGYTFGSGTRLTVV.

V gene TRBV5-6 combines with J gene TRBJ1-5; D is unclear. Trimming left V 2 bases short and J 1 base short, with 10 bases between. Germline V CDR1 and CDR2: SGHDT, YYEEEE. This CDR3 has 15 residues. CDR3 bases: TGTGCCAGCAGCTTCGGGAGTGGGAGCAATCAGCCCCAGCATTTT. Translation gives CASSFGSGSNQPQHF.

This sequence joins TRBV25-1 and TRBJ1-6; the D is unclear. The V gene lost 4 bases and the J gene lost 9 bases, with 16 bases spanning the gap. Per the germline V gene, CDR1 is MGHDK and CDR2 is SYGVNS. The CDR3 runs 15 residues. DNA of the CDR3: TGTGCCAGCAGTGGGGGAGCCCGAGCGGCTTCACCCCTCCACTTT. Its translation: CASSGGARAASPLHF.

The chain recombines TRBV5-5 with TRBJ1-2; 10 bases line up with TRBD1. Germline lookup yields CDR1 SGHKS and CDR2 YYEKEE (reference sequence). The CDR3 sequence is 16 residues long. Losses at the gene ends were 0 bases for V and 6 bases for J; bases not matched to a gene: 8. CDR3 sequence (DNA): TGTGCCAGCAGCTTGGCCTCTGGGACAGGGGTTAATGGCTACACCTTC. Amino acids: CASSLASGTGVNGYTF.

DNA of the CDR3: TGTGCCAGCGGGGGACAGGGGAACTATGGCTACACCTTC. As protein: CASGGQGNYGYTF. The chain employs TRBV3-1 (or the pseudogene TRBV3-2) and TRBJ1-2, with 10 bases matching TRBD1. Germline CDR1 reads LGHDT; CDR2 reads YNNKEL (reference sequence). The CDR3 length is 13 residues. The junction had 2 bases not matched to a gene; V was cut back by 8 bases and J by 2 bases.

The chain joins TRBV6-5 to TRBJ2-1; a possible D gene is TRBD2 (5 bases). CDR3 length: 12 amino acids. Germline V gene data show CDR1 as MNHEY and CDR2 as SVGAGI. V dropped 8 bases and J dropped 10 bases, with 15 bases sitting between them. CDR3 in amino acids: CASGPGIREQFF. The CDR3 nucleotides read TGTGCCAGCGGACCGGGGATTCGGGAGCAGTTCTTC.

This chain connects TRBV6-2 or TRBV6-3 to TRBJ2-3; no reliable D call. This CDR3 has 13 residues. The ends were cut back, 3 bases at V and 4 bases at J, with 8 bases in the middle. Germline CDR1 MNHEY, CDR2 SVGEGT. The CDR3 loop is CASSYLTADTQYF. CDR3 nucleotide sequence: TGTGCCAGCAGTTATTTAACGGCAGATACGCAGTATTTT.

V usage is TRBV6-2 or TRBV6-3 and J usage is TRBJ1-2, with D hard to call. Per germline, CDR1 MNHEY and CDR2 SVGEGT. Trimming removed 2 bases at V and 7 bases at J, with 8 bases between. This CDR3 contains 12 residues. The CDR3 loop is CASSYQRVGYTF. CDR3 coding DNA: TGTGCCAGCAGTTACCAGCGTGTTGGCTACACCTTC.

The V and J genes are TRBV19 and TRBJ2-7; D perhaps matches TRBD1 (5 bases). V was pared by 7 bases and J by 4 bases, with 17 bases between. The CDR3 is 14 residues long. In germline, CDR1 is LNHDA, CDR2 SQIVND (reference sequence). As DNA, the CDR3 is TGTGCCAGTAAAGATCAGGACATCTCTTACGAGCAGTACTTC. Amino acid sequence: CASKDQDISYEQYF.

This clone was recorded once. The rearrangement links TRBV6-5 to TRBJ2-1, with 15 positions matching TRBD2. Trimming at V came to 5 bases and at J to 7 bases, leaving 3 bases not matched to a gene. Per germline, CDR1 MNHEY and CDR2 SVGAGI. The CDR3 is 15 residues long. CDR3 coding DNA: TGTGCCAGCAGTCCCGGGACTAGCGGGGGGAATGAGCAGTTCTTC. This codes for CASSPGTSGGNEQFF.

This clone was picked up one time. The chain joins TRBV6-5 to TRBJ2-7; D is possibly TRBD1 (6 bases). The CDR3 is made up of 15 amino acids. The V end was cut by 2 bases, the J end by 10 bases, with 21 bases between. Germline loops: CDR1 MNHEY, CDR2 SVGAGI. Here the CDR3 DNA reads TGTGCCAGCAGTTACCTTGGGCAGGGGCCCTCGGAACAGTACTTC. This encodes CASSYLGQGPSEQYF.

The rearrangement links TRBV19 to TRBJ2-1, with 12 bases aligning to TRBD2. The V gene's germline CDR1 is LNHDA and CDR2 SQIVND (reference sequence). The CDR3 has 20 residues. V was clipped by 2 bases and J by 10 bases; unmatched bases: 21. The CDR3 is CASSIRGPSSGLAGLTEQFF. The CDR3 nucleotides are TGTGCCAGTAGTATAAGGGGTCCCTCCTCCGGACTAGCGGGGCTAACGGAGCAGTTCTTC. Drawing the rest from reference TRBV19 and TRBJ2-1, the complete variable domain is DGGITQSPKYLFRKEGQNVTLSCEQNLNHDAMYWYRQDPGQGLRLIYYSQIVNDFQKGDIAEGYSVSREKKESFPLTVTSAQKNPTAFYLCASSIRGPSSGLAGLTEQFFGPGTRLTVL.

This clone was detected once. The rearrangement uses TRBV24-1 and TRBJ2-4; TRBD1 matches at 8 bases. With V trimmed by 4 bases and J by 7 bases, 8 bases remained unmatched. In germline, CDR1 is KGHDR, CDR2 SFDVKD. The CDR3 covers 15 residues. The CDR3 loop reads CATSDYSTGANIQYF. In nucleotides, the CDR3 is TGTGCCACCAGTGACTACTCGACAGGGGCGAACATTCAGTACTTC.

The rearrangement joins TRBV9 to TRBJ2-7, with 7 bases fitting TRBD1. There are 15 residues in the CDR3. Unmatched junction bases numbered 7, after V lost 0 bases and J lost 4 bases. Germline V gene sequence: CDR1 SGDLS, CDR2 YYNGEE. CDR3 DNA: TGTGCCAGCAGCGTAGAGTCGGGACAGAGATACGAGCAGTACTTC. This codes for CASSVESGQRYEQYF.

The chain combines TRBV10-2 with TRBJ2-3; 12 bases are shared with TRBD2. J gave up 5 bases and V 5 bases, and 2 bases lay outside the gene matches. The CDR3 runs to 14 residues. CDR1 and CDR2 (germline): WSHSY, SAAADI. The CDR3 coding sequence is TGCGCCAGCAGTTCTAGCGGGAGGGGAGATACGCAGTATTTT. This gives the protein CASSSSGRGDTQYF.

This clone was picked up many times. The chain links TRBV4-1 to TRBJ2-1; 9 bases fit TRBD2. The trim removed 0 bases at V and 8 bases at J, leaving 8 bases unmatched. Germline lookup yields CDR1 MGHRA and CDR2 YSYEKL. CDR3 length: 16 amino acids. The CDR3 loop reads CASSQEGAGGLDEQFF. CDR3 coding DNA: TGCGCCAGCAGCCAAGAGGGAGCGGGGGGCCTGGATGAGCAGTTCTTC.

The chain combines TRBV2 with TRBJ2-1, with 7 bases identical to TRBD1. The germline CDR1 and CDR2 sequences are SNHLY and FYNNEI. The CDR3 has 16 residues. With V trimmed by 2 bases and J by 2 bases, 6 bases remained unmatched. CDR3 residues: CASSERDSFTYNEQFF. The CDR3 region has the DNA TGTGCCAGCAGTGAAAGGGACAGCTTCACCTACAATGAGCAGTTCTTC.

This clone was seen a few times. The chain combines TRBV6-6 with TRBJ2-7, with 7 bases lining up with TRBD2. The ends lost 7 bases at V and 6 bases at J; junction bases unmatched: 15. CDR1 and CDR2 (germline): MNHNY, SVGAGI (reference sequence). CDR3 length equals 15 residues. CDR3 loop: CASTPFGGRGGEQYF. CDR3 DNA sequence: TGTGCCAGCACCCCTTTTGGAGGGCGCGGGGGCGAGCAGTACTTC.

This chain uses TRBV6-6 with TRBJ2-5, with TRBD2 matching over 9 bases. V lost 6 bases, J lost 5 bases, and 7 bases stayed unmatched. Germline-derived CDR1 and CDR2 are MNHNY and SVGAGI (reference sequence). The CDR3 is 14 amino acids. CDR3 nucleotide sequence: TGTGCCAGCAGAGCAGGGACTAGCTCGGAGACCCAGTACTTC. Protein: CASRAGTSSETQYF.

V gene TRBV27 combines with J gene TRBJ2-1; TRBD2 matches 13 bases. This CDR3 region has 17 residues. V shed 7 bases and J 4 bases; nucleotides not matched to a gene: 10. CDR1 is MNHEY, CDR2 SMNVEV, per germline (reference sequence). The CDR3 is CASTATSGRFTYNEQFF. CDR3 DNA sequence: TGTGCCAGCACCGCGACTAGCGGGAGGTTCACTTACAATGAGCAGTTCTTC.

This chain joins TRBV27 and TRBJ2-3, with TRBD2 matching 8 bases. This CDR3 contains 15 residues. V gave up 5 bases and J gave up 0 bases; unmatched junction bases: 4. In germline, CDR1 is MNHEY, CDR2 SMNVEV (reference sequence). The CDR3 DNA reads TGTGCCAGCAGTCTTATAGCGGGGAGCACAGATACGCAGTATTTT. Its protein product is CASSLIAGSTDTQYF.

The chain couples TRBV7-2 to TRBJ1-4; possible D gene TRBD1, 5 bases. Trimming pared 2 bases from V and 8 bases from J, leaving 18 bases between. CDR1 and CDR2 (germline): SGHTA, FQGNSA. The CDR3 is 16 amino acids. The CDR3 reads CASSLSSGAGWEKLFF. The DNA for the CDR3 is TGTGCCAGCAGCTTATCTAGTGGGGCAGGTTGGGAAAAACTGTTTTTT.

The chain links TRBV5-1 to TRBJ2-1; TRBD2 might be the D (5 bases). The CDR3 runs to 13 residues. V gave up 6 bases and J gave up 7 bases, with 14 bases separating them. The germline gives CDR1 SGHRS, CDR2 YFSETQ. The CDR3 nucleotides read TGCGCCAGCACGGGGATGGTCGCTAATGAGCAGTTCTTC. It yields the protein CASTGMVANEQFF.

The chain joins TRBV4-1 to TRBJ1-4; a possible D gene is TRBD1 (6 bases). Looked up from germline, CDR1 is MGHRA and CDR2 is YSYEKL. The CDR3 is 18 amino acids. The V gene lost 0 bases and the J gene lost 5 bases, with 19 bases spanning the gap. The CDR3 spells CASSQDRARGGRNEKLFF. The DNA for the CDR3 is TGCGCCAGCAGCCAAGATCGGGCGAGAGGGGGACGGAATGAAAAACTGTTTTTT.

The rearrangement links TRBV9 to TRBJ2-1, with 8 bases identical to TRBD1. CDR1 is SGDLS and CDR2 is YYNGEE in the germline V gene. J lost 4 bases, V lost 0 bases, and 6 bases had no gene match. There are 16 residues in the CDR3. Here the CDR3 reads CASSVARDRGYNEQFF. For the CDR3, the DNA is TGTGCCAGCAGCGTAGCACGTGACAGGGGTTACAATGAGCAGTTCTTC. Combining the CDR3 with reference TRBV9 and TRBJ2-1 gives the whole variable domain DSGVTQTPKHLITATGQRVTLRCSPRSGDLSVYWYQQSLDQGLQFLIQYYNGEERAKGNILERFSAQQFPDLHSELNLSSLELGDSALYFCASSVARDRGYNEQFFGPGTRLTVL.

This clone showed up just once. J is TRBJ2-1 and V is TRBV4-2; perhaps TRBD2 as D (7 bases). In germline, CDR1 is LGHNA, CDR2 YNFKEQ. This CDR3 has 15 residues. V lost 2 bases, J lost 8 bases, and 16 bases lay in between. The chain's CDR3 is CASSQLGGATDEQFF. CDR3 DNA: TGTGCCAGCAGCCAACTGGGGGGGGCTACGGATGAGCAGTTCTTC.

The rearrangement joins TRBV6-5 to TRBJ1-5; 9 nucleotides agree with TRBD1. Trimming took 7 bases from V and 1 from J; bases not matched to a gene: 5. CDR3 length: 15 amino acids. Germline V lookup: CDR1 MNHEY, CDR2 SVGAGI. This chain's CDR3 is CASTRTGESNQPQHF. Here the CDR3 DNA reads TGTGCCAGCACCCGGACAGGGGAGAGCAATCAGCCCCAGCATTTT.